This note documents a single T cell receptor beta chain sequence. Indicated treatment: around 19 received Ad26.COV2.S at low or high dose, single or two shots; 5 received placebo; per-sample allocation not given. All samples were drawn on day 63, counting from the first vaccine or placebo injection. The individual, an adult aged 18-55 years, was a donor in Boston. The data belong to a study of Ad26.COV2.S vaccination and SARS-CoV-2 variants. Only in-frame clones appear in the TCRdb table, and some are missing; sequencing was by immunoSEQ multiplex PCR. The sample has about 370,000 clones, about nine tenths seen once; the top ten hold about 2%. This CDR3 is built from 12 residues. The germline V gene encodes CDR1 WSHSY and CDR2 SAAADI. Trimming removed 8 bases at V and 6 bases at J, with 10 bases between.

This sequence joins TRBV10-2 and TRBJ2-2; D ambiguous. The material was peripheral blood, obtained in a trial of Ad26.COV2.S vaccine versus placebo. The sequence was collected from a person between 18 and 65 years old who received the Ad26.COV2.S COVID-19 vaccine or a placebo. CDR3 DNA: TGCGCCAGCTGCCTCAGCGCCGGGGAGCTGTTTTTT. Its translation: CASCLSAGELFF.